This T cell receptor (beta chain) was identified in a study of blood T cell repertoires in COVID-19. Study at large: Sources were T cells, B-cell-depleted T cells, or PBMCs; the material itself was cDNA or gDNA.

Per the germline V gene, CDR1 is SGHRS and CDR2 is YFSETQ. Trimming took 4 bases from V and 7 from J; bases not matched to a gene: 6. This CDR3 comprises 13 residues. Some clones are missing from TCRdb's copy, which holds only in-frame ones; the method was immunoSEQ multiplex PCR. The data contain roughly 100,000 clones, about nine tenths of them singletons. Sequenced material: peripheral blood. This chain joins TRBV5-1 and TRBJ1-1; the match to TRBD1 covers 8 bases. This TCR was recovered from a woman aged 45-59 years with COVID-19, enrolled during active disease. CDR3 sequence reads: CASSMTGVLEAFF. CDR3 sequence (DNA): TGCGCCAGCAGCATGACAGGGGTACTTGAAGCTTTCTTT.